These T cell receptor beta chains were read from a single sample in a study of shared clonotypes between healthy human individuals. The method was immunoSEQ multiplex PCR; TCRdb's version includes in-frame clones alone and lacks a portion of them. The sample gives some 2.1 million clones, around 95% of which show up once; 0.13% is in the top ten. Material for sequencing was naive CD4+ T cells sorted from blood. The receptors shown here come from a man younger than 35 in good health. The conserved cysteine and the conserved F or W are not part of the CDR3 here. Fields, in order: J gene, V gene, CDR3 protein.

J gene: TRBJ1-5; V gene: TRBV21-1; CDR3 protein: ASRIIQGRQNQPQH
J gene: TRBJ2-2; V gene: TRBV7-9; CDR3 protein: ASSLMGQATGELF
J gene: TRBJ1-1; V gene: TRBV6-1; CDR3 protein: ASSDAETAAPRAF
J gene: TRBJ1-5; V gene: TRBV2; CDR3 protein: ASSKRGLRSDQPQH
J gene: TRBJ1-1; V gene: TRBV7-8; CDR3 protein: ASSLRDNTEAF
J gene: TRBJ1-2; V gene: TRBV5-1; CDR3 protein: ASSLWTEYGYT
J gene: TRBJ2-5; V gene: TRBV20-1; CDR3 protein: SALAGTQY
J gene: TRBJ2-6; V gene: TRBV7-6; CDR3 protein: ASSLEGAASSGANVLT
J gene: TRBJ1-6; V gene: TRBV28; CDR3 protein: ASRWMSDSPLH
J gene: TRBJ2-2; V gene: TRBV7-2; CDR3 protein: ASSLLGGSGTGELF
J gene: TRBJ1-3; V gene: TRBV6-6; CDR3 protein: ASSYTGQGLNTIY
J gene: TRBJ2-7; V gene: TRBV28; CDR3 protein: ASSFGTGPQEQY
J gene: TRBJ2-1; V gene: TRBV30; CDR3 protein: AWTHPGRGYNEQF
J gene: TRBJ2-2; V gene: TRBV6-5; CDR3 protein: ASRTGLDTGELF
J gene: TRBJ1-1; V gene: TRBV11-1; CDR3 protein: ASAGQGHTEAF
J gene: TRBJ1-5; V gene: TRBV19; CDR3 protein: ASSLARNQPQH
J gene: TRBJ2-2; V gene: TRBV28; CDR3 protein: ASSSGQTNTGELF
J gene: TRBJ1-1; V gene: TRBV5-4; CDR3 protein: ASSPLSGAGTEAF
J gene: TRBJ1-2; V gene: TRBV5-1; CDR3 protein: ASSTGTGGQGGYT
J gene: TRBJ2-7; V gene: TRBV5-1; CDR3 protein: ASSSRTGGWEQY
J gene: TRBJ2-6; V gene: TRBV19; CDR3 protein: ASSKHLTNHSRANVLT
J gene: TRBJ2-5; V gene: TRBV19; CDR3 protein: ASSTQVQRGQETQY
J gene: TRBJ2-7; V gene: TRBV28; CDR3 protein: ASSLRRTRTHEQY
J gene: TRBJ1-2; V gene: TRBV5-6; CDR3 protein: ASSLVGVSYGYT
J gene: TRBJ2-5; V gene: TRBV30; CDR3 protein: AWSGPVGGTQY
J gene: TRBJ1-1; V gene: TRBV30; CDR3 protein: AWSDLRGIPAVNTEAF
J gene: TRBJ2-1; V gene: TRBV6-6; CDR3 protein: ASSYDGGASGEQF
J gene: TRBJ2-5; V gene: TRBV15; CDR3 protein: ATARALGETQY
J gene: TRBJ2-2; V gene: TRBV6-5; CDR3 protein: ASSLSGGELF
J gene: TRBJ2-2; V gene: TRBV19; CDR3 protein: ASSIVAGAGELF
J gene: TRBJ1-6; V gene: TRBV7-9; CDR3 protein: ASSSQGVGSPLH
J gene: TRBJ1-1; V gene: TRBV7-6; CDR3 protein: ASSSRTGNTEAF
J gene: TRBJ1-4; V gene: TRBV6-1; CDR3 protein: ASSEVGGAKANEKLF
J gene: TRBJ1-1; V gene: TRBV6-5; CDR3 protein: ASSYSEIGTEAF
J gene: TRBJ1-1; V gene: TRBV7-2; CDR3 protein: ASSATGLNTEAF
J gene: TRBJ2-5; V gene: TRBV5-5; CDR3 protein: ASSPWAGTQETQY
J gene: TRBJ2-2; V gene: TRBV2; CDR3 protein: ASKARGNTGELF
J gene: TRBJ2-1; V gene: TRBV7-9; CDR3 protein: AGGTGGTDNEQF
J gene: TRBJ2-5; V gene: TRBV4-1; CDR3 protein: ASSQEGHVQETQY
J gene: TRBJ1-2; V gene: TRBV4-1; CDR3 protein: ASSQGAGTNYGYT
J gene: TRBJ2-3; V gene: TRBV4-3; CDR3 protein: ASSQEINRQGTDTQY
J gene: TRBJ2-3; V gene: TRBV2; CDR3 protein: ASSPVGQGAEDTQY
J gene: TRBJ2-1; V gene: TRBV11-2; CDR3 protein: ASSLGSGQGISEQF
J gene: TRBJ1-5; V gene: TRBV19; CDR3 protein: ASHRNSNQPQH
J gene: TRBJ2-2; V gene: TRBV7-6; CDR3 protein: ASSDRQAGELF
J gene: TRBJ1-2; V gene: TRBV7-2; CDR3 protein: ASSLSRAGYGYT
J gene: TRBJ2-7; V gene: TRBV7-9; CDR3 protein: ASSLVPPYEQY
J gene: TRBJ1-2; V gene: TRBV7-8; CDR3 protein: ASSRTENYGYT
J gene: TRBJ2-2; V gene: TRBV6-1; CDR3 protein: ASSAASGGAANTGELF
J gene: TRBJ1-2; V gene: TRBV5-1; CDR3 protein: ASSLDPTNYGYT
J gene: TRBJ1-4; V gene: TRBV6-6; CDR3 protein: ASSPTRATNEKLF
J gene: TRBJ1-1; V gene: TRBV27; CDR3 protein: ASSPIDRGRRTEAF
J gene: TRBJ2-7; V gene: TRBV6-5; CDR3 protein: ASSYSGTSGAYEQY
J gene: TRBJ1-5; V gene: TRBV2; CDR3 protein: ASSGRGGNQPQH
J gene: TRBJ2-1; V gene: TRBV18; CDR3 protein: ASSPQRDRVGNEQF